The clone carrying this TCR beta chain was detected once. Its specificity is unknown. The CDR3 has 14 residues. Per the germline V gene, CDR1 is GTSNPN and CDR2 is SVGIG (reference sequence). V was pared by 1 base and J by 9 bases, with 12 bases of the junction left unmatched. Cells sorted as Tregs were CD4+, CD25+ and CD127-/low. Points from the study as a whole: Tumor memory CD4+ T cell TCR gene usage was found to cluster with blood and lymph node memory CD4+ cells and with lymph node naive CD4+ cells. Tumor-infiltrating Treg TCR alpha and beta sequences overlapped most with tumor naive CD4+ T cells, then blood naive. The larger-cohort validation was restricted to a single TCR beta V-J rearrangement rather than whole repertoires.

Semi-nested PCR with Nested Universal Primer A followed constant-region reverse priming of full-length variable regions. A single record per CDR3 protein comes from TCRdb applying MiXCR to the 5' RACE reads. Found here are under 65,000 distinct CDR3 sequences, roughly 20% of them singletons; the top ten hold roughly 3.2%. Source material: tumor-infiltrating Tregs sorted from the breast tumor. The chain joins TRBV30 to TRBJ2-7; 7 bases match TRBD1. This clonotype originated in a female donor with breast cancer. The CDR3 DNA sequence: TGTGCCTGGAGTGACTCCGGGACAGCGACTTTGCAGTACTTC. Protein sequence: CAWSDSGTATLQYF. Full variable domain (rest looked up from reference TRBV30 and TRBJ2-7): SQTIHQWPATLVQPVGSPLSLECTVEGTSNPNLYWYRQAAGRGLQLLFYSVGIGQISSEVPQNLSASRPQDRQFILSSKKLLLSDSGFYLCAWSDSGTATLQYFGPGTRLTVT.